This T cell receptor (beta chain) was profiled in a study of cytomegalovirus exposure and HLA in healthy donors. Study background: Roughly 85 million unique TCRs from HLA-typed donors made up an early data release. General study results and limits: Analysis was carried out at a later point, and it linked a missense DCLRE1C variant to TCR beta V- and J-gene trimming. Using a false discovery rate of 0.05, a later analysis showed that some 16,000 TCR beta sequences were associated with HLA alleles.

A multiplex PCR was run with 60 Vbeta primers and 13 Jbeta primers. TCRdb keeps only in-frame clones here, not all; method: immunoSEQ multiplex PCR. The top ten clones hold 1.3% to 1.5% of a sample with 130,000 or so clones, roughly 71% of them seen once. About this clone itself: Its target is not known.

This CDR3 comprises 17 residues. Looked up from germline, CDR1 is MDHEN and CDR2 is SYDVKM. The trim removed 6 bases at V and 0 bases at J, leaving 11 bases unmatched. Donors counted as nominally healthy when sampled, yet unrecorded immune exposures were likely. Source material: PBMCs. The rearrangement links TRBV28 to TRBJ2-5, with 9 bases lining up with TRBD2. The source is a woman in her thirties or forties in good health and CMV-seronegative. The CDR3 nucleotides read TGTGCCAGCAGGCCGCCGGGGGCGGGGGGGTACCAAGAGACCCAGTACTTC. Translation: CASRPPGAGGYQETQYF.